These T cell receptor beta chains were read from a single sample in a study of blood T cell repertoires in COVID-19. Here immunoSEQ multiplex PCR was the method, and the copy in TCRdb shows in-frame clones only, minus some. The sample consists of about 280,000 clones, around four fifths of them appearing once. The sequencing input was peripheral blood. The receptor source for this set is a woman in her fifties or sixties who had recovered from COVID-19. Both conserved end residues are part of each CDR3. A D gene is named only where the DNA matches it firmly. The size entry is marked missing in some rows and otherwise reads once, few, many or a size class.

clone size: -
D gene: -
V gene: TRBV27
J gene: TRBJ1-4
CDR3 length: 18
CDR3 DNA: TGTGCCAGCAGTTTAGGAGCCCCCAGGGATACCGCCCGGGAAAAACTGTTTTTT
CDR3 protein: CASSLGAPRDTAREKLFF

clone size: -
D gene: TRBD1
V gene: TRBV28
J gene: TRBJ1-2
CDR3 length: 13
CDR3 DNA: TGTGCCAGCACCCTACGGAGACAGGGTGGCTACACCTTC
CDR3 protein: CASTLRRQGGYTF

clone size: once
D gene: -
V gene: TRBV27
J gene: TRBJ2-5
CDR3 length: 11
CDR3 DNA: TGTGCCAGCGGACATCAAGAGACCCAGTACTTC
CDR3 protein: CASGHQETQYF

clone size: -
D gene: TRBD1
V gene: TRBV28
J gene: TRBJ1-3
CDR3 length: 16
CDR3 DNA: TGTGCCAGCAGTTTCACAGGGGGCGCATCTGGAAACACCATATATTTT
CDR3 protein: CASSFTGGASGNTIYF

clone size: once
D gene: -
V gene: TRBV20-1
J gene: TRBJ2-5
CDR3 length: 11
CDR3 DNA: TGCAGTGCTCTCCCGGGGGAGACCCAGTACTTC
CDR3 protein: CSALPGETQYF

clone size: -
D gene: TRBD2
V gene: TRBV4-1
J gene: TRBJ2-7
CDR3 length: 17
CDR3 DNA: TGCGCCAGCAGCCAAGATGGACTAGCGGGAGGGCCTCGTGAGCAGTACTTC
CDR3 protein: CASSQDGLAGGPREQYF

clone size: -
D gene: TRBD2
V gene: TRBV7-2
J gene: TRBJ2-7
CDR3 length: 17
CDR3 DNA: TGTGCCAGCAGCTTAGTTCTAGGAGCTAGCGGGTTCTACGAGCAGTACTTC
CDR3 protein: CASSLVLGASGFYEQYF

clone size: -
D gene: -
V gene: TRBV5-1
J gene: TRBJ1-1
CDR3 length: 13
CDR3 DNA: TGCGCCAGCAGAGTACAGGGTGGGGATGAAGCTTTCTTT
CDR3 protein: CASRVQGGDEAFF

clone size: -
D gene: -
V gene: TRBV4-1
J gene: TRBJ1-3
CDR3 length: 15
CDR3 DNA: TGCGCCAGCAGCCAAGGGAACAGGGCTGGAAACACCATATATTTT
CDR3 protein: CASSQGNRAGNTIYF

clone size: -
D gene: -
V gene: TRBV12-3/TRBV12-4
J gene: TRBJ1-4
CDR3 length: 12
CDR3 DNA: TGTGCCAGCACCCCAGGGTGGGGAAAACTGTTTTTT
CDR3 protein: CASTPGWGKLFF

clone size: -
D gene: TRBD2
V gene: TRBV28
J gene: TRBJ2-1
CDR3 length: 13
CDR3 DNA: TGTGCCAGCGGCGGGAGGTCCTACAATGAGCAGTTCTTC
CDR3 protein: CASGGRSYNEQFF

clone size: once
D gene: -
V gene: TRBV7-9
J gene: TRBJ2-1
CDR3 length: 13
CDR3 DNA: TGTGCCAGCAGCTTCCAGGGTTCCCATGAGCAGTTCTTC
CDR3 protein: CASSFQGSHEQFF

clone size: -
D gene: -
V gene: TRBV11-2
J gene: TRBJ2-1
CDR3 length: 16
CDR3 DNA: TGTGCCAGCAGCTTCGGTCCGGAGGGAGGAGGGAATGAGCAGTTCTTC
CDR3 protein: CASSFGPEGGGNEQFF

clone size: -
D gene: TRBD2
V gene: TRBV7-2
J gene: TRBJ2-5
CDR3 length: 14
CDR3 DNA: TGTGCCAGCAGCTCAGCGGGAGGCAGGGAGACCCAGTACTTC
CDR3 protein: CASSSAGGRETQYF

clone size: -
D gene: TRBD2
V gene: TRBV7-8
J gene: TRBJ2-7
CDR3 length: 14
CDR3 DNA: TGTGCCAGCAGCTTAGACGGCGGGAGCGCCGAGCAGTACTTC
CDR3 protein: CASSLDGGSAEQYF

clone size: -
D gene: -
V gene: TRBV28
J gene: TRBJ2-1
CDR3 length: 12
CDR3 DNA: TGTGCCAGCAGACATACAGGGTTCGAGCAGTTCTTC
CDR3 protein: CASRHTGFEQFF

clone size: once
D gene: TRBD2
V gene: TRBV7-8
J gene: TRBJ2-1
CDR3 length: 16
CDR3 DNA: TGTGCCAGCAGCTTAGGAGGCGGGAGGGCAGGGGATGAGCAGTTCTTC
CDR3 protein: CASSLGGGRAGDEQFF

clone size: -
D gene: TRBD1
V gene: TRBV19
J gene: TRBJ1-2
CDR3 length: 13
CDR3 DNA: TGTGCCAGTAGAAAACAGGGGGCGGATGGCTACACCTTC
CDR3 protein: CASRKQGADGYTF

clone size: -
D gene: -
V gene: TRBV30
J gene: TRBJ1-1
CDR3 length: 16
CDR3 DNA: TGTGCCTGGGGGCGGAAGGGTGTCAGGGGAAACACTGAAGCTTTCTTT
CDR3 protein: CAWGRKGVRGNTEAFF

clone size: -
D gene: TRBD2
V gene: TRBV9
J gene: TRBJ2-1
CDR3 length: 14
CDR3 DNA: TGTGCCAGCAGTGTTAGCGGGGGGAACAATGAGCAGTTCTTC
CDR3 protein: CASSVSGGNNEQFF

clone size: -
D gene: -
V gene: TRBV27
J gene: TRBJ2-1
CDR3 length: 14
CDR3 DNA: TGTGCCAGCAGTCCACTACCTTCGGGAAATGAGCAGTTCTTC
CDR3 protein: CASSPLPSGNEQFF

clone size: -
D gene: -
V gene: TRBV5-4
J gene: TRBJ1-1
CDR3 length: 12
CDR3 DNA: TGTGCCAGCAGCTCTAAGAACACTGAAGCTTTCTTT
CDR3 protein: CASSSKNTEAFF

clone size: few
D gene: TRBD1
V gene: TRBV5-1
J gene: TRBJ1-1
CDR3 length: 14
CDR3 DNA: TGCGCCAGCAACGACAGGGTTCAATCCACTGAAGCTTTCTTT
CDR3 protein: CASNDRVQSTEAFF

clone size: -
D gene: -
V gene: TRBV6-2/TRBV6-3
J gene: TRBJ2-5
CDR3 length: 14
CDR3 DNA: TGTGCCAGCAGTCCCCTGGAGGGTCAGGAGACCCAGTACTTC
CDR3 protein: CASSPLEGQETQYF

clone size: many
D gene: -
V gene: TRBV2
J gene: TRBJ2-5
CDR3 length: 14
CDR3 DNA: TGTGCCAGCAGTGAATCGCAGTTCTTGGAGACCCAGTACTTC
CDR3 protein: CASSESQFLETQYF

clone size: few
D gene: -
V gene: TRBV2
J gene: TRBJ2-2
CDR3 length: 14
CDR3 DNA: TGTGCCAGCATCGATAGCGGCGGCACCGGGGAGCTGTTTTTT
CDR3 protein: CASIDSGGTGELFF

clone size: -
D gene: -
V gene: TRBV5-1
J gene: TRBJ1-4
CDR3 length: 14
CDR3 DNA: TGCGCCAGCAGCTTGACAGGAACTAATGAAAAACTGTTTTTT
CDR3 protein: CASSLTGTNEKLFF

clone size: -
D gene: -
V gene: TRBV11-3
J gene: TRBJ2-3
CDR3 length: 15
CDR3 DNA: TGTGCCAGCAGCCCGGGGAGCGGAAGCACAGATACGCAGTATTTT
CDR3 protein: CASSPGSGSTDTQYF

clone size: -
D gene: TRBD2
V gene: TRBV6-2/TRBV6-3
J gene: TRBJ2-7
CDR3 length: 16
CDR3 DNA: TGTGCCAGCAGTGACCTAGGGCTAGCGGGAACCTACGAGCAGTACTTC
CDR3 protein: CASSDLGLAGTYEQYF

clone size: -
D gene: -
V gene: TRBV6-6
J gene: TRBJ2-3
CDR3 length: 15
CDR3 DNA: TGTGCCAGCAGTTATTCGGGATCTAGCACAGATACGCAGTATTTT
CDR3 protein: CASSYSGSSTDTQYF

clone size: -
D gene: TRBD1
V gene: TRBV19
J gene: TRBJ1-5
CDR3 length: 14
CDR3 DNA: TGTGCCGGGAGGACAGGGGACGCAAATCAGCCCCAGCATTTT
CDR3 protein: CAGRTGDANQPQHF

clone size: few
D gene: -
V gene: TRBV29-1
J gene: TRBJ1-1
CDR3 length: 13
CDR3 DNA: TGCAGCGTTGATTTCCAGGTTAACACTGAAGCTTTCTTT
CDR3 protein: CSVDFQVNTEAFF

clone size: -
D gene: -
V gene: TRBV1
J gene: TRBJ2-7
CDR3 length: 14
CDR3 DNA: TGCACCAGCAGCCGTACGGGATACCCCTACGAGCAGTACTTC
CDR3 protein: CTSSRTGYPYEQYF

clone size: few
D gene: TRBD2
V gene: TRBV5-1
J gene: TRBJ2-1
CDR3 length: 16
CDR3 DNA: TGCGCCAGCAGCTCGTCCTTGGCGGGGGGTTACAATGAGCAGTTCTTC
CDR3 protein: CASSSSLAGGYNEQFF

clone size: -
D gene: TRBD1
V gene: TRBV23-1
J gene: TRBJ2-1
CDR3 length: 15
CDR3 DNA: TGCGCCAGCAGTCACGACAGGGTTCCTAACAATGAGCAGTTCTTC
CDR3 protein: CASSHDRVPNNEQFF

clone size: -
D gene: -
V gene: TRBV7-3
J gene: TRBJ1-3
CDR3 length: 15
CDR3 DNA: TGTGCCAGCAGCCCCCGGGGGGGCATTGGAAACACCATATATTTT
CDR3 protein: CASSPRGGIGNTIYF

clone size: -
D gene: -
V gene: TRBV4-3
J gene: TRBJ2-1
CDR3 length: 19
CDR3 DNA: TGCGCCAGCAGCCAAGAGGGGGGGCTAGCGGCTACTACGTACAATGAGCAGTTCTTC
CDR3 protein: CASSQEGGLAATTYNEQFF

clone size: -
D gene: -
V gene: TRBV6-2/TRBV6-3
J gene: TRBJ2-7
CDR3 length: 15
CDR3 DNA: TGTGCCAGCAGTTACTCGTATGGCAACTCCTACGAGCAGTACTTC
CDR3 protein: CASSYSYGNSYEQYF

clone size: -
D gene: -
V gene: TRBV5-8
J gene: TRBJ1-1
CDR3 length: 13
CDR3 DNA: TGTGCCAGCAGCTTAATCCGGAACACTGAAGCTTTCTTT
CDR3 protein: CASSLIRNTEAFF

clone size: -
D gene: -
V gene: TRBV27
J gene: TRBJ1-4
CDR3 length: 18
CDR3 DNA: TGTGCCAGCAGTTTATGGGCCACCTCACCCGGACACAATGAAAAACTGTTTTTT
CDR3 protein: CASSLWATSPGHNEKLFF

clone size: -
D gene: -
V gene: TRBV27
J gene: TRBJ2-5
CDR3 length: 14
CDR3 DNA: TGTGCCAGCAGTTTTAATAGAGGCGCGGAGACCCAGTACTTC
CDR3 protein: CASSFNRGAETQYF

clone size: -
D gene: -
V gene: TRBV28
J gene: TRBJ1-1
CDR3 length: 12
CDR3 DNA: TGTGCCAGCAGGGCCAGGGAGGTTGGAGCTTTCTTT
CDR3 protein: CASRAREVGAFF

clone size: -
D gene: TRBD2
V gene: TRBV27
J gene: TRBJ2-1
CDR3 length: 15
CDR3 DNA: TGTGCCAGCAGTCCCCTAGCGGGGGGGAAATGTGAGCAGTTCTTC
CDR3 protein: CASSPLAGGKCEQFF

clone size: once
D gene: TRBD2
V gene: TRBV7-2
J gene: TRBJ2-1
CDR3 length: 18
CDR3 DNA: TGTGCCAGCAGCTTGGCTTCTAGCGGGGGGTCCTCCTACAATGAGCAGTTCTTC
CDR3 protein: CASSLASSGGSSYNEQFF

clone size: -
D gene: TRBD1
V gene: TRBV28
J gene: TRBJ2-7
CDR3 length: 12
CDR3 DNA: TGTGCCAGCAGGGAAACAGGGGCCGAGCAGTACTTC
CDR3 protein: CASRETGAEQYF

clone size: -
D gene: TRBD1
V gene: TRBV28
J gene: TRBJ2-7
CDR3 length: 15
CDR3 DNA: TGTGCCAGCAGCCAGGGGACAGGGGCTTCCTACGAGCAGTACTTC
CDR3 protein: CASSQGTGASYEQYF

clone size: -
D gene: TRBD1
V gene: TRBV9
J gene: TRBJ1-1
CDR3 length: 14
CDR3 DNA: TGTGCCAGCGGGGGACAGGGGTTGAACACTGAAGCTTTCTTT
CDR3 protein: CASGGQGLNTEAFF

clone size: -
D gene: -
V gene: TRBV5-1
J gene: TRBJ2-7
CDR3 length: 15
CDR3 DNA: TGCGCCAGCAGCTTGGAGACAGGAGTTTCCTACGAGCAGTACTTC
CDR3 protein: CASSLETGVSYEQYF

clone size: -
D gene: -
V gene: TRBV3-1/TRBV3-2
J gene: TRBJ2-7
CDR3 length: 19
CDR3 DNA: TGTGCCAGCAGCCAAGCCTGGGGGGGCGCATCGCTCACCCGGGGGGAGCAGTACTTC
CDR3 protein: CASSQAWGGASLTRGEQYF

clone size: few
D gene: -
V gene: TRBV6-5
J gene: TRBJ1-2
CDR3 length: 12
CDR3 DNA: TGTGCCAGCAACGGCAGGGGCCATGGCTACACCTTC
CDR3 protein: CASNGRGHGYTF

clone size: once
D gene: -
V gene: TRBV28
J gene: TRBJ2-7
CDR3 length: 14
CDR3 DNA: TGTGCCAGCAGTTCACAGCAGACTACCTACGAGCAGTACTTC
CDR3 protein: CASSSQQTTYEQYF

clone size: -
D gene: -
V gene: TRBV2
J gene: TRBJ1-5
CDR3 length: 15
CDR3 DNA: TGTGCCAGCAGTGAATCGGTCTATAGCAATCAGCCCCAGCATTTT
CDR3 protein: CASSESVYSNQPQHF